The rows below give T cell receptor beta chains drawn from one sample of a study of T-cell memory formation after mild COVID-19. MiXCR, applied by TCRdb to the 5' RACE reads, yields one record per CDR3 protein. Of approximately 400,000 distinct CDR3 sequences listed, approximately 18% were seen once; the top ten hold 20% to 25%. Sequencing was done on a sample of PBMCs or a T cell subset sorted from them (not recorded which). These receptors were collected from a man aged 18 to 35 who had mild COVID-19 (a few samples of this study predate the infection). Cell type and time point are not known. Both conserved end residues are part of each CDR3. The order of the fields is D gene, J gene, clone size, V gene, CDR3 protein. A D gene is named only where the DNA matches it firmly. Expanded clones get a size class; other rows say once, few or many, or leave the size out.

TRBD1 | TRBJ2-1 | - | TRBV7-9 | CASSFGTGQHWNEQFF
- | TRBJ2-3 | - | TRBV29-1 | CSVEEGGEPADTQYF
- | TRBJ1-1 | - | TRBV29-1 | CSVDTGNTEAFF
TRBD1 | TRBJ1-5 | - | TRBV4-1 | CASSQDLTGQGRYQPQHF
TRBD2 | TRBJ2-1 | few | TRBV11-2 | CASKPIAGDQNEQFF
- | TRBJ1-1 | - | TRBV14 | CASSQVYTEAFF
TRBD1 | TRBJ1-3 | few | TRBV5-1 | CASSETGIGNTIYF
- | TRBJ2-7 | many | TRBV2 | CASSLSPSYEQYF
- | TRBJ2-5 | few | TRBV7-9 | CASSSTGLETQYF
- | TRBJ2-1 | few | TRBV3-1 | CASSQGARGNEQFF
TRBD1 | TRBJ2-1 | - | TRBV5-1 | CASSLARLADREFF
- | TRBJ2-3 | - | TRBV5-1 | CASSSQGPRTDTQYF
- | TRBJ2-7 | - | TRBV4-2 | CASSQDLFSSYEQYF
TRBD1 | TRBJ2-3 | few | TRBV5-4 | CASSYPGQGTDTQYF
- | TRBJ1-3 | many | TRBV9 | CASGLRNTIYF
- | TRBJ2-1 | few | TRBV7-3 | CASSHTGNSYDEQFF
TRBD1 | TRBJ1-2 | - | TRBV6-2/TRBV6-3 | CASSAQGGGNYGYTF
TRBD2 | TRBJ2-4 | few | TRBV6-2/TRBV6-3 | CASRPRGTSGIAKNIQYF
TRBD1 | TRBJ1-5 | few | TRBV4-1 | CASSHGATDRVHYSNQPQHF
TRBD2 | TRBJ2-1 | few | TRBV4-2 | CASSQEVAGGYDEQFF
- | TRBJ2-5 | few | TRBV20-1 | CSAGGGAGETQYF
- | TRBJ1-1 | - | TRBV7-9 | CASSLRSGAQEAFF
- | TRBJ2-2 | - | TRBV7-2 | CASNLRGPGAHGELFF
TRBD1 | TRBJ2-5 | - | TRBV4-2 | CASSRRTGSGQETQYF
- | TRBJ2-1 | few | TRBV4-1 | CASSQVQDSYNEQFF
- | TRBJ2-1 | - | TRBV3-1 | CASSQDGSSYNEQFF
- | TRBJ2-6 | few | TRBV4-3 | CASSQDGVPGANVLTF
- | TRBJ1-4 | - | TRBV7-2 | CASSAARPGLRGDEKLFF
TRBD1 | TRBJ1-4 | few | TRBV15 | CATSFTRDRGTKLFF
- | TRBJ1-3 | few | TRBV5-1 | CASSLDLGPGNTIYF
- | TRBJ2-2 | few | TRBV7-3 | CASSLTGPNTGELFF
- | TRBJ1-6 | - | TRBV29-1 | CSVSSGGSSPLHF
TRBD1 | TRBJ1-1 | few | TRBV4-1 | CASSQVPRGNYEAFF
TRBD1 | TRBJ1-5 | - | TRBV6-6 | CASSYPGGREPQHF
TRBD1 | TRBJ2-7 | few | TRBV4-1 | CASSQPGTVGREQYF
- | TRBJ2-7 | - | TRBV27 | CASSRGAEQYF
TRBD1 | TRBJ2-1 | - | TRBV2 | CASTWAGGFSYNEQFF